This T cell receptor beta chain was documented in a study of T cell changes during pregnancy in multiple sclerosis (dated by TCRdb to the late 2010s). Study-level background: In women with multiple sclerosis, the researchers looked at how the T cell repertoire shifted as pregnancy progressed.

V loses 5 bases, J loses 5 bases, and the germline ends lie 13 bases apart. The CDR3 runs 14 residues from the cysteine to the phenylalanine. Of all the DNA, just the CDR3 is kept, 42 bases in frame from base 1. CDR1 MNHEY and CDR2 SVGAGI are derived from the germline V gene. Libraries were constructed by the immunoSEQ multiplex PCR assay. TCRdb stores this immuneACCESS table with in-frame sequences only. Part of the clones is absent; in the studies checked, under half of the shortfall reflects unresolved V genes, and no reason is known for the rest. A total of about 31,000 clones appear in this sample, approximately 86% of them only once. The top ten clones comprise about 0.7% of the sample. Details on this clone: Its antigen is not yet known. No much larger clone is present one base from it, and per-base qualities are unavailable.

This specimen consisted of CD4+ T cells from peripheral blood mononuclear cells, obtained in the first trimester of pregnancy. The sequence came from a female donor in good health, enrolled as a control in a pregnancy study. The rearranged segments are TRBV6-5 and TRBJ1-5, and TRBD1 may be the D gene, going by 6 matching bases. The CDR3 reads CASSQGSPDQPQHF. At the DNA level, the sequence is TGTGCCAGCAGTCAGGGGAGTCCGGATCAGCCCCAGCATTTT.